These 26 T cell receptor beta chains share one sample of origin, sequenced in a study of cytomegalovirus exposure and HLA in healthy donors. The PCR contained 60 Vbeta and 13 Jbeta primers. Profiled with immunoSEQ multiplex PCR; TCRdb holds only in-frame clones, not every one. The table includes roughly 120,000 clones, roughly three quarters detected once. Material for sequencing was PBMCs. Receptors originate from a man aged 18 to 29 in good health and CMV-seronegative.

This chain links TRBV28 with TRBJ2-1; the D gene is possibly TRBD2 (6 bases). The CDR3 loop spans 16 amino acids. V lost 6 bases to trimming and J lost 7 bases, with 22 bases between them. Per the germline V gene, CDR1 is MDHEN and CDR2 is SYDVKM. CDR3: CASSPRRERMTNEQFF. DNA for the CDR3: TGTGCCAGCAGCCCTCGGCGGGAAAGGATGACGAATGAGCAGTTCTTC.

This chain links TRBV7-9 with TRBJ2-3; a possible D gene is TRBD2 (6 bases). CDR1 is SEHNR, CDR2 FQNEAQ, per germline (reference sequence). V shed 8 bases and J shed 1 base, with 10 bases lying between them. The CDR3 contains 13 residues. CDR3 residues: CASRGEGTDTQYF. CDR3 nucleotides: TGTGCCAGCCGAGGGGAGGGCACAGATACGCAGTATTTT.

The gene calls are TRBV7-2 and TRBJ2-3; 14 nucleotides align to TRBD2. The V gene's germline CDR1 is SGHTA and CDR2 FQGNSA. J was trimmed by 4 bases and V by 2 bases; bases with no gene match: 2. This CDR3 is 16 amino acids long. CDR3 bases: TGTGCCAGCAGCTTAAGACTAGCGGGAGGGGCAGATACGCAGTATTTT. Amino acid sequence: CASSLRLAGGADTQYF.

This rearrangement joins TRBV5-6 to TRBJ1-6; D gene unclear. The CDR3 is 16 residues long. The germline V and J ends were trimmed by 5 bases and 9 bases, with 21 bases remaining between them. The germline V gene encodes CDR1 SGHDT and CDR2 YYEEEE. CDR3 sequence (DNA): TGTGCCAGCAGTCCAGGAAATTATTACGCGGGTTCACCCCTCCACTTT. This encodes CASSPGNYYAGSPLHF.

This chain connects TRBV2 to TRBJ2-2, with D possibly TRBD1 on 6 matching bases. Germline lookup yields CDR1 SNHLY and CDR2 FYNNEI. Trimming shortened V by 6 bases and J by 1 base, and 12 bases separated the two germline ends. The CDR3 runs 15 residues. The CDR3: CASRHPGQNTGELFF. DNA of the CDR3: TGTGCCAGCAGACACCCGGGACAGAACACCGGGGAGCTGTTTTTT.

The rearrangement uses TRBV5-5 and TRBJ2-3; D may be TRBD1 (7 bases). There are 14 residues in the CDR3. CDR1 is SGHKS, CDR2 YYEKEE, per germline (reference sequence). With 6 bases removed from V and 2 bases from J, the gap between germline ends came to 13 bases. Here the CDR3 reads CASKGGTATDTQYF. The CDR3 nucleotides read TGTGCCAGCAAGGGCGGGACAGCCACAGATACGCAGTATTTT.

The chain recombines TRBV19 with TRBJ2-7, with 8 bases aligning to TRBD1. The CDR3 has 14 residues. Trimming cost V 3 bases and J 3 bases; bases outside gene matches: 4. Germline V gene lookup returns CDR1 LNHDA and CDR2 SQIVND (reference sequence). The CDR3 region is CASSIAGGGYEQYF. CDR3 bases: TGTGCCAGTAGTATCGCAGGGGGCGGCTACGAGCAGTACTTC.

This clone was seen a few times. CDR3 nucleotide sequence: TGTGCCAGCAGTAACACAGGGTTTCTGAATCAGCCCCAGCATTTT. Amino acid sequence: CASSNTGFLNQPQHF. The rearrangement joins TRBV6-5 to TRBJ1-5; D is possibly TRBD1 (6 bases). The CDR3 has 15 amino acids. Per the germline V gene, CDR1 is MNHEY and CDR2 is SVGAGI. With 5 bases removed from V and 4 bases from J, the gap between germline ends came to 15 bases.

This chain joins TRBV2 and TRBJ2-3; 7 bases map to TRBD1. Germline V gives CDR1 SNHLY, CDR2 FYNNEI. There are 15 residues in the CDR3. V shed 7 bases and J 0 bases; nucleotides not matched to a gene: 7. The CDR3 DNA reads TGTGCCAGCATTGGCGGACAGGTTAGCACAGATACGCAGTATTTT. Protein product: CASIGGQVSTDTQYF.

The chain couples TRBV6-6 to TRBJ1-3; TRBD1 matches at 8 bases. Germline CDR1 and CDR2: MNHNY and SVGAGI (reference sequence). CDR3 size: 15 residues. J was trimmed by 4 bases and V by 6 bases; bases with no gene match: 8. For the CDR3, the DNA is TGTGCCAGCAGGTCCCAAGGGACAGGCGGAAACACCATATATTTT. This encodes CASRSQGTGGNTIYF.

The V gene is TRBV18, the J gene TRBJ2-5; TRBD2 agrees at 7 bases. The CDR3 length is 13 residues. V trimming: 3 bases; J trimming: 9 bases; junction bases outside the gene matches: 7. CDR1 and CDR2 from the germline V gene are KGHSH and LQKENI. CDR3 amino acids: CASSPLSGGAQYF. CDR3 in DNA: TGTGCCAGCTCACCGCTGAGTGGGGGGGCCCAGTACTTC.

The chain combines TRBV6-5 with TRBJ2-1, with 12 bases fitting TRBD2. This CDR3 has 16 residues. Germline CDR1 and CDR2: MNHEY and SVGAGI. The V and J ends lost 0 bases and 7 bases, in that order; junction bases with no gene match: 4. The CDR3 DNA follows: TGTGCCAGCAGTTACTCGTCGCTAGCGGGAGGGAATGAGCAGTTCTTC. It yields the protein CASSYSSLAGGNEQFF.

V gene TRBV21-1 combines with J gene TRBJ2-7; the table's D call, TRBD2, was not checked against the DNA. TRBV21-1 is a listed pseudogene. The CDR3 totals 19 residues. CDR3 nucleotide sequence: TGTGCCAGCAGCAGGACGACGGGACTAGCGGGAGTTACCCAATACGAGCAGTACGTC. Its protein is CASSRTTGLAGVTQYEQYV.

V is TRBV15 and J is TRBJ2-7; TRBD1 is a possible D gene (7 bases). The CDR3 runs 15 residues. Germline CDR1 and CDR2: LNHNV and YYDKDF (reference sequence). Trimming stripped 1 base from V and 7 bases from J, with 17 bases between. CDR3 amino acids: CATSRAGGSTTEQYF. The CDR3 nucleotides read TGTGCCACCAGCAGAGCAGGGGGGTCAACAACAGAGCAGTACTTC. Full variable domain (outside the CDR3, taken from reference TRBV15 and TRBJ2-7): DAMVIQNPRYQVTQFGKPVTLSCSQTLNHNVMYWYQQKSSQAPKLLFHYYDKDFNNEADTPDNFQSRRPNTSFCFLDIRSPGLGDTAMYLCATSRAGGSTTEQYFGPGTRLTVT.

A few counts support this clone. The V gene is TRBV4-2, the J gene TRBJ1-4; D is unclear. V lost 1 base, J lost 8 bases, and 5 bases lay in between. CDR3 length: 12 amino acids. Per germline, CDR1 LGHNA and CDR2 YNFKEQ. CDR3 amino acids: CASSQVQEKLFF. In DNA, the CDR3 is TGTGCCAGCAGCCAAGTCCAGGAAAAACTGTTTTTT.

The chain employs TRBV14 and TRBJ2-7; D possibly corresponds to TRBD1 (6 bases). The CDR3 consists of 12 residues. Trimming left V 5 bases short and J 4 bases short, with 9 bases between. Germline V gives CDR1 SGHDN, CDR2 FVKESK. The CDR3 loop is CASSAQGYEQYF. In DNA, the CDR3 is TGTGCCAGCAGCGCACAGGGTTACGAGCAGTACTTC. Together with reference TRBV14 and TRBJ2-7, the CDR3 gives the full variable domain: EAGVTQFPSHSVIEKGQTVTLRCDPISGHDNLYWYRRVMGKEIKFLLHFVKESKQDESGMPNNRFLAERTGGTYSTLKVQPAELEDSGVYFCASSAQGYEQYFGPGTRLTVT.

The genes are TRBV27 and TRBJ2-1; TRBD2 aligns across 8 bases. V lost 3 bases and J lost 9; bases outside the gene matches: 13. Per germline, CDR1 MNHEY and CDR2 SMNVEV (reference sequence). This CDR3 contains 16 residues. Written as DNA, the CDR3 is TGTGCCAGCAGTTTCAAATCCGGGAGGGCCGGTGCTGAGCAGTTCTTC. It yields the protein CASSFKSGRAGAEQFF.

The CDR3 region is CASSLGVPNTGELFF. CDR3 sequence (DNA): TGTGCCAGCAGCTTAGGAGTACCGAACACCGGGGAGCTGTTTTTT. This chain links TRBV5-4 with TRBJ2-2; the D is unclear. This CDR3 comprises 15 residues. Germline lookup yields CDR1 SGHNT and CDR2 YYREEE (reference sequence). The germline V and J ends were trimmed by 2 bases and 0 bases, with 8 bases remaining between them.

This chain joins TRBV9 and TRBJ2-3; no firm D call. The CDR3 consists of 13 residues. The germline gives CDR1 SGDLS, CDR2 YYNGEE. The V and J ends lost 0 bases and 3 bases respectively, with 5 bases between them. CDR3 nucleotides: TGTGCCAGCAGCGTAGGTCTGACAGATACGCAGTATTTT. This translates into CASSVGLTDTQYF.

The rearrangement uses TRBV19 and TRBJ1-5; D uncertain. Germline V CDR1 and CDR2: LNHDA, SQIVND (reference sequence). Trimming cost V 5 bases and J 2 bases, with 7 bases left between them. The length of the CDR3 is 13 residues. The CDR3 protein is CASSALGNQPQHF. In nucleotides, the CDR3 is TGTGCCAGTAGTGCCTTAGGCAATCAGCCCCAGCATTTT.

The CDR3 DNA sequence: TGCGCCAGCAGTGCGTTGGACAGCCGGACTAGAGGAGCTTTCTTT. The encoded protein is CASSALDSRTRGAFF. This chain joins TRBV10-2 and TRBJ1-1, with D tentatively TRBD1 (6 bases). Germline V CDR1 and CDR2: WSHSY, SAAADI. Trimming took off 4 bases at V and 10 bases at J, with 22 bases between the two ends. The CDR3 extends over 15 amino acids.

The genes are TRBV7-2 and TRBJ1-2; 8 nucleotides line up with TRBD1. After removal of 4 bases from V and 7 bases from J, the junction contained 11 bases not matched to a gene. The CDR3 loop spans 15 amino acids. CDR1 and CDR2 from the germline V gene are SGHTA and FQGNSA. The CDR3 loop is CASSYRQGSYGGYTF. CDR3 sequence (DNA): TGTGCCAGCAGCTATAGACAGGGGTCGTATGGTGGCTACACCTTC.

This rearrangement joins TRBV4-3 to TRBJ2-1, with 8 bases aligning to TRBD2. Germline V gene sequence: CDR1 LGHNA, CDR2 YSLEER. The junction had 12 bases not matched to a gene; V was cut back by 1 base and J by 10 bases. CDR3 size: 16 residues. CDR3: CASSQAPKLAGQEQFF. CDR3 nucleotide sequence: TGCGCCAGCAGCCAAGCCCCAAAATTAGCGGGACAAGAGCAGTTCTTC.

The chain is built from TRBV18 and TRBJ2-1; 7 bases fit TRBD2. The germline V gene has CDR1 KGHSH and CDR2 LQKENI. The CDR3 is made up of 17 amino acids. The V gene end was trimmed by 1 base and the J gene end by 0 bases; junction bases not matched to a gene: 6. CDR3 in amino acids: CASSPRFLADSYNEQFF. The CDR3, as DNA: TGTGCCAGCTCACCACGGTTTCTAGCGGACTCCTACAATGAGCAGTTCTTC.

The chain couples TRBV7-6 to TRBJ2-4; possibly TRBD1 for D (6 bases). CDR3 length: 14 residues. Germline values: CDR1 SGHVS, CDR2 FNYEAQ. Trimming removed 1 base at V and 4 bases at J, with 8 bases between. The CDR3 region has the DNA TGTGCCAGCAGCTTAGGGCAGGGGAAAAACATTCAGTACTTC. Amino acids: CASSLGQGKNIQYF.

The chain carries TRBV7-9 and TRBJ2-1; D is uncertain. The ends were cut back, 3 bases at V and 10 bases at J, with 16 bases in the middle. The germline gives CDR1 SEHNR, CDR2 FQNEAQ (reference sequence). The CDR3 consists of 14 residues. The CDR3 DNA follows: TGTGCCAGCAGCTTTGAAGCTCCGGTACGGGAGCAGTTCTTC. It translates to CASSFEAPVREQFF.